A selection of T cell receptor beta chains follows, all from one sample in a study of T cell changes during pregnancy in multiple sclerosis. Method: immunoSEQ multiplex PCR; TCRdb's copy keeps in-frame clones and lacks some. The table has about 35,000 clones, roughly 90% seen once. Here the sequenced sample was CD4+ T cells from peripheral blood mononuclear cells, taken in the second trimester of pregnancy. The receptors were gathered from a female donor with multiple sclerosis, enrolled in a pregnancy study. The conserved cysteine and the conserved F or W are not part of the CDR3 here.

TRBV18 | ASSPGPGTGDPDTQY
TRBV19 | ASNTGGYSNQPQH
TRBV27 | ASSLGGIYEQF
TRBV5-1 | ASSLGGPATQY
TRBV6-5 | ASSYSAGERTQY
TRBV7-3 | ASSLGTSGGPSTGELF
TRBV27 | ASSFDWLSGTGELF
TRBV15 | ATSRGPGGADNEQF
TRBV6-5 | ASSPQGDAGNTIY
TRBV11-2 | ASSLGHFNYGYT
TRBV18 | ASSPPGRGVLFEQY
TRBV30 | AWSAQLDTEAF
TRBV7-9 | ASSLGGGNTEAF
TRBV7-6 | ASSGLTGSNYGYT
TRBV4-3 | ASSHQRGDQETQY
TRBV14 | ASSLLTGFHEQY
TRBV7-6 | ASSLQGYTGELF
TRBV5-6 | ASSFSPGQGIYGYT
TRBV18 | ASSPVRDEKLF
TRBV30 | AWKGGTENSPLH
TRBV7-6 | ASSLDTSGRFEQY
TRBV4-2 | ASSQDPRQGQPQH
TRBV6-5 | ASSYSGLRDTQY
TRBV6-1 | ASSGPGLLAKNIQY
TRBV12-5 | ASGSGGAKNIQY
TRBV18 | ASSPSQYNEQF
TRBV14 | ASSQETGGYGNTIY
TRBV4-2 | ASSLGTGDGYT
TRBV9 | ASSVGLAGGQETQY
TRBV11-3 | ASSLVPGSGELF
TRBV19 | ASQFGDRGRPEAF
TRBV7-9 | ASSPPRGQGSEQY
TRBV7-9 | ASSLAFGSETLGYGYT
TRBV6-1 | ASSEKGLADTQY
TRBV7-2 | ASSFGRGNEQF
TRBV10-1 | ASSELQGNTEAF
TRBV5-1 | ASSGRGIRTGELF
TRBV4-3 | ASSQGVSNQPQH
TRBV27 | ASSFGQGRESRGYT
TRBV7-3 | ASRQGTLSTDTQY
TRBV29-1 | SVSDFAGGTTDTQY
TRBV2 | ASSVRVNRIVMNTEAF
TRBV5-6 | ASSLFRMVSNQPQH
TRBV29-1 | SVRDITHSEQY
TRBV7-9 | ASSLGQGSSPLH
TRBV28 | ASSPGTDQNTIY
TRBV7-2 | ASSFLSTDTQY
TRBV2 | ASSLRSFPAYEQY